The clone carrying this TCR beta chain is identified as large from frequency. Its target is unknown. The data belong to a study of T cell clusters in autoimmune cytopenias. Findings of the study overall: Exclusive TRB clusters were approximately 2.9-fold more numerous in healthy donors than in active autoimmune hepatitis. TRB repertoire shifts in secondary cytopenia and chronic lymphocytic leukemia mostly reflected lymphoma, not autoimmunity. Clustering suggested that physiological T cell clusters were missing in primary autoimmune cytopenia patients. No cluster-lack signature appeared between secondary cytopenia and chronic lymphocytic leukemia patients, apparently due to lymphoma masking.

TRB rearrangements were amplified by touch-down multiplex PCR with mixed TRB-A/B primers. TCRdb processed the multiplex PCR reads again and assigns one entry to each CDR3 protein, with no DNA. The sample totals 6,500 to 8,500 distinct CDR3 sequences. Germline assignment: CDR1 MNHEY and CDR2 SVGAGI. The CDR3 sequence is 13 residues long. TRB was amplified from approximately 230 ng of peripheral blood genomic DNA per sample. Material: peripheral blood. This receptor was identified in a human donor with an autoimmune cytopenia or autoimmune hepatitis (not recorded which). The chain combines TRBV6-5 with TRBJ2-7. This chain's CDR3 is CASRLRESYEQYF.